What follows are 11 T cell receptor beta chains derived from one specimen sequenced in a study of blood T cell repertoires in COVID-19 (dated by TCRdb to 2020 to 2022). The library was obtained by the immunoSEQ multiplex PCR assay. TCRdb mirrors the immuneACCESS table, restricted to in-frame sequences. Some clones are absent from its copies; in checked studies, under half trace to an unresolved V gene, and the reason for the others is unknown. This sample is represented by 450,000 to 500,000 clones; roughly 88% of them were singletons. Clones ranked in the top ten supply roughly 3.2% of the sample. What was sequenced was peripheral blood. The source is a human donor in a cohort sampled during active COVID-19.

The chain has TRBV7-9 and TRBJ1-2, with 11 bases aligning to TRBD1. Germline loops: CDR1 SEHNR, CDR2 FQNEAQ (reference sequence). The junction had 18 bases not matched to a gene; V was cut back by 5 bases and J by 7 bases. This CDR3 has 18 amino acids. In DNA form, the CDR3 reads TGTGCCAGCAGCCAATATCGGACAGGGGGCGAAGTTTCTGGTGGCTACACCTTC. This gives the protein CASSQYRTGGEVSGGYTF. The entire variable domain, with the rest obtained from reference TRBV7-9 and TRBJ1-2, is as follows: DTGVSQNPRHKITKRGQNVTFRCDPISEHNRLYWYRQTLGQGPEFLTYFQNEAQLEKSRLLSDRFSAERPKGSFSTLEIQRTEQGDSAMYLCASSQYRTGGEVSGGYTFGSGTRLTVV.

CDR3 in DNA: TGTGCCTGGAGTGTAAGAGTTCCTGGAAACACCATATATTTT. This codes for CAWSVRVPGNTIYF. This chain uses TRBV30 with TRBJ1-3, with D unresolved. In germline, CDR1 is GTSNPN, CDR2 SVGIG (reference sequence). This CDR3 is 14 amino acids long. Deletions cut 0 bases from V and 2 bases from J, with 8 bases between.

This chain joins TRBV9 and TRBJ2-1; 7 nucleotides agree with TRBD2. V shed 4 bases and J 9 bases; nucleotides not matched to a gene: 13. Per the germline V gene, CDR1 is SGDLS and CDR2 is YYNGEE. The CDR3 is made up of 15 amino acids. CDR3 protein: CASSITSDPYLEQFF. In nucleotides, the CDR3 is TGTGCCAGCAGCATAACTAGCGACCCGTACCTTGAGCAGTTCTTC.

The rearrangement links TRBV9 to TRBJ2-1; 10 bases fit TRBD2. The ends lost 3 bases at V and 4 bases at J; junction bases unmatched: 7. The CDR3 has 16 amino acids. CDR1 is SGDLS and CDR2 is YYNGEE in the germline V gene. As DNA, the CDR3 is TGTGCCAGCAGCGGAGGGGCTAGCGGGGGTTACAATGAGCAGTTCTTC. It translates to CASSGGASGGYNEQFF.

The sample holds a few counts of this clone. The chain joins TRBV5-4 to TRBJ1-2; maybe TRBD1 (5 bases). V was pared by 1 base and J by 5 bases, with 18 bases between. This CDR3 is 16 amino acids long. CDR1 is SGHNT and CDR2 is YYREEE in the germline V gene (reference sequence). CDR3 nucleotide sequence: TGTGCCAGCAGCTTGTACGGGACTCTTGGGGTTTATGGCTACACCTTC. Translated, it gives CASSLYGTLGVYGYTF.

This clone has just a few counts. This chain links TRBV18 with TRBJ2-1; 8 nucleotides align to TRBD1. The CDR3 runs 14 residues. Germline CDR1 reads KGHSH; CDR2 reads LQKENI. V trimming: 3 bases; J trimming: 8 bases; junction bases outside the gene matches: 6. The CDR3 here is CASSPLTGEDEQFF. In DNA form, the CDR3 reads TGTGCCAGCTCACCGTTGACAGGGGAGGATGAGCAGTTCTTC.

This chain joins TRBV6-2 or TRBV6-3 and TRBJ2-5; no definite D call. Trimming removed 5 bases from V and 2 bases from J, with 3 bases in between. The CDR3 contains 11 residues. Germline V lookup: CDR1 MNHEY, CDR2 SVGEGT. The CDR3 coding sequence is TGTGCCAGCAGTCCACAAGAGACCCAGTACTTC. Translation gives CASSPQETQYF.

The V and J genes are TRBV30 and TRBJ1-2, with TRBD1 identical over 10 bases. V gave up 3 bases and J gave up 7 bases; unmatched junction bases: 2. Germline CDR1 reads GTSNPN; CDR2 reads SVGIG (reference sequence). This CDR3 is built from 12 residues. DNA for the CDR3: TGTGCCTGGAGGACAGGGGGCACTGGCTACACCTTC. Translating gives CAWRTGGTGYTF.

The chain recombines TRBV9 with TRBJ2-5; perhaps TRBD2 as D (5 bases). The CDR3 is made up of 14 amino acids. Germline V lookup: CDR1 SGDLS, CDR2 YYNGEE. V lost 3 bases and J lost 4, with 13 bases in between. The chain's CDR3 is CASSGRDVAETQYF. Here the CDR3 DNA reads TGTGCCAGCAGCGGCCGGGATGTGGCAGAGACCCAGTACTTC.

This chain connects TRBV7-9 to TRBJ1-5; D is possibly TRBD1 (6 bases). The CDR3 has 13 amino acids. Germline CDR1 SEHNR, CDR2 FQNEAQ (reference sequence). V shed 3 bases and J shed 7 bases, with 10 bases lying between them. The CDR3 sequence: CASSLAGEQPQHF. The CDR3 DNA follows: TGTGCCAGCAGCTTGGCAGGGGAACAGCCCCAGCATTTT.

The rearrangement links TRBV28 to TRBJ2-5, with TRBD2 as a possible D gene (8 bases). CDR1 is MDHEN, CDR2 SYDVKM, per germline. There are 21 residues in the CDR3. Deletions cut 1 base from V and 0 bases from J, with 27 bases between. CDR3 DNA: TGTGCCAGCAGTTTATTACAGGGGCGGCTAGCGGGTGAAGAGTACCAAGAGACCCAGTACTTC. Amino acids: CASSLLQGRLAGEEYQETQYF. Filled out from reference TRBV28 and TRBJ2-5, the complete variable domain reads DVKVTQSSRYLVKRTGEKVFLECVQDMDHENMFWYRQDPGLGLRLIYFSYDVKMKEKGDIPEGYSVSREKKERFSLILESASTNQTSMYLCASSLLQGRLAGEEYQETQYFGPGTRLLVL.